The 22 T cell receptor beta chains below all came from one sample that was sequenced in a study of cytomegalovirus exposure and HLA in healthy donors. The PCR employed 60 Vbeta primers together with 13 Jbeta primers. Measured with immunoSEQ multiplex PCR; TCRdb has only the in-frame clones, and not every one. The clone table shows roughly 53,000 clones, with the ten largest holding about 2.3%. The sample consisted of PBMCs. The receptors were gathered from a female donor in good health and CMV-seronegative.

The chain carries TRBV18 and TRBJ2-1, with D tentatively TRBD1 (6 bases). Trimming left V 6 bases short and J 5 bases short, with 17 bases between. The CDR3 has 15 amino acids. Looked up from germline, CDR1 is KGHSH and CDR2 is LQKENI. In nucleotides, the CDR3 is TGTGCCAGCTCTCTATCTTGGGACACAAACAATGAGCAGTTCTTC. This sequence encodes CASSLSWDTNNEQFF.

This chain connects TRBV6-1 to TRBJ1-5, with D possibly matching TRBD1 (6 bases). V lost 4 bases to trimming and J lost 6 bases, with 16 bases between them. Germline lookup yields CDR1 MNHNS and CDR2 SASEGT. The CDR3 covers 15 residues. This CDR3 is CASSGFTGFAQPQHF. The CDR3 DNA is TGTGCCAGCAGTGGATTTACAGGGTTTGCTCAGCCCCAGCATTTT.

V gene TRBV29-1 combines with J gene TRBJ1-1; possible D gene TRBD1, 6 bases. Trimming cost V 5 bases and J 3 bases, with 13 bases left between them. Germline-derived CDR1 and CDR2 are SQVTM and ANQGSEA. The CDR3 loop spans 13 amino acids. The DNA for the CDR3 is TGCAGCGTTACACAGGGTGCGGACACTGAAGCTTTCTTT. It translates to CSVTQGADTEAFF. The full variable domain, completed using reference TRBV29-1 and TRBJ1-1, is SAVISQKPSRDICQRGTSLTIQCQVDSQVTMMFWYRQQPGQSLTLIATANQGSEATYESGFVIDKFPISRPNLTFSTLTVSNMSPEDSSIYLCSVTQGADTEAFFGQGTRLTVV.

The chain combines TRBV7-9 with TRBJ1-1, with D possibly matching TRBD1 (5 bases). The germline gives CDR1 SEHNR, CDR2 FQNEAQ (reference sequence). The CDR3 covers 14 residues. Trimming shortened V by 3 bases and J by 2 bases, and 10 bases separated the two germline ends. The CDR3 DNA reads TGTGCCAGCAGCTTCAGACAGATAAACACTGAAGCTTTCTTT. It codes for CASSFRQINTEAFF.

This rearrangement joins TRBV19 to TRBJ1-2; D remains unclear. Trimming left V 0 bases short and J 2 bases short, with 4 bases between. The CDR3 covers 13 residues. The germline gives CDR1 LNHDA, CDR2 SQIVND (reference sequence). The CDR3 DNA sequence: TGTGCCAGTAGTATAGACGGGAACTATGGCTACACCTTC. It specifies CASSIDGNYGYTF.

The chain uses TRBV4-2 and TRBJ2-3; TRBD2 matches at 9 bases. Unmatched junction bases numbered 14, after V lost 2 bases and J lost 2 bases. Germline V gene data show CDR1 as LGHNA and CDR2 as YNFKEQ. The CDR3 totals 19 residues. The CDR3 is CASSQQPLREGSFTDTQYF. Written as DNA, the CDR3 is TGTGCCAGCAGCCAACAACCACTGCGGGAGGGTTCTTTCACAGATACGCAGTATTTT.

V is TRBV19 and J is TRBJ1-1; D uncertain. From germline, CDR1 is LNHDA and CDR2 SQIVND (reference sequence). V lost 3 bases and J 3 bases, leaving 5 bases between the germline ends. This CDR3 region has 12 residues. The CDR3 here is CASSITDTEAFF. The CDR3 region has the DNA TGTGCCAGTAGTATCACGGACACTGAAGCTTTCTTT. Looking up the rest from reference TRBV19 and TRBJ1-1 gives the full variable domain: DGGITQSPKYLFRKEGQNVTLSCEQNLNHDAMYWYRQDPGQGLRLIYYSQIVNDFQKGDIAEGYSVSREKKESFPLTVTSAQKNPTAFYLCASSITDTEAFFGQGTRLTVV.

This chain connects TRBV4-2 to TRBJ2-1; 8 bases map to TRBD2. CDR1 is LGHNA and CDR2 is YNFKEQ in the germline V gene. The CDR3 extends over 16 amino acids. Unmatched junction bases numbered 8, after V lost 0 bases and J lost 7 bases. CDR3 sequence: CASSQDRNGRGNEQFF. CDR3 in DNA: TGTGCCAGCAGCCAAGATCGGAACGGGAGGGGAAATGAGCAGTTCTTC.

The CDR3: CASSLGQGLWAEAFF. CDR3 nucleotides: TGCGCCAGCAGCTTGGGGCAGGGGTTATGGGCTGAAGCTTTCTTT. The chain couples TRBV5-1 to TRBJ1-1; a weak D match, TRBD1 (6 bases). The V gene's germline CDR1 is SGHRS and CDR2 YFSETQ. V lost 0 bases and J lost 6, with 15 bases in between. This CDR3 spans 15 amino acids.

The rearrangement links TRBV5-1 to TRBJ2-7, with D perhaps matching TRBD1 (6 bases). The ends were cut back, 1 base at V and 2 bases at J, with 16 bases in the middle. Germline values: CDR1 SGHRS, CDR2 YFSETQ. The CDR3 totals 16 residues. The DNA of the CDR3 is TGCGCCAGCAGCTTGAGTCTGGACAGATCAGCCTACGAGCAGTACTTC. Translation: CASSLSLDRSAYEQYF.

The chain recombines TRBV30 with TRBJ2-1; the D is unclear. The CDR3 is made up of 12 amino acids. V was clipped by 1 base and J by 6 bases, with 7 bases between them. CDR1 and CDR2 from the germline V gene are GTSNPN and SVGIG (reference sequence). DNA for the CDR3: TGTGCCTGGAGTGGTCTATCCAATGAGCAGTTCTTC. This codes for CAWSGLSNEQFF. Based on the CDR3 plus reference TRBV30 and TRBJ2-1, the full variable domain is SQTIHQWPATLVQPVGSPLSLECTVEGTSNPNLYWYRQAAGRGLQLLFYSVGIGQISSEVPQNLSASRPQDRQFILSSKKLLLSDSGFYLCAWSGLSNEQFFGPGTRLTVL.

The V gene is TRBV12-5, the J gene TRBJ1-3, with TRBD1 identical over 8 bases. Germline V gene data show CDR1 as LGHNT and CDR2 as FRNRAP. Germline trimming cut 6 bases from V and 4 bases from J; bases unmatched to any gene: 8. This CDR3 region has 15 residues. Here the CDR3 reads CASGYGTGPGNTIYF. CDR3 sequence (DNA): TGTGCTAGTGGCTACGGGACAGGACCAGGAAACACCATATATTTT.

The V and J genes are TRBV13 and TRBJ2-6; TRBD1 aligns across 8 bases. The CDR3 spans 17 residues. The germline CDR1 and CDR2 sequences are PRHDT and FYEKMQ (reference sequence). With V trimmed by 5 bases and J by 1 base, 7 bases remained unmatched. The CDR3 region has the DNA TGTGCCAGCAGCGAGACAGGGGTAGGGTCTGGGGCCAACGTCCTGACTTTC. This encodes CASSETGVGSGANVLTF.

This rearrangement joins TRBV6-6 to TRBJ1-2; 9 bases are shared with TRBD1. Per the germline V gene, CDR1 is MNHNY and CDR2 is SVGAGI (reference sequence). The ends lost 7 bases at V and 5 bases at J; junction bases unmatched: 14. This CDR3 has 16 residues. As DNA, the CDR3 is TGTGCCAGCAACCCGGGACAGGGACCCATAATATATGGCTACACCTTC. It yields the protein CASNPGQGPIIYGYTF.

V usage is TRBV5-5 and J usage is TRBJ2-7, with 7 positions matching TRBD2. The CDR3 has 14 residues. V lost 2 bases to trimming and J lost 2 bases; unmatched junction nucleotides: 4. Germline V lookup: CDR1 SGHKS, CDR2 YYEKEE (reference sequence). This chain's CDR3 is CASSFGGIAYEQYF. DNA of the CDR3: TGTGCCAGCAGCTTCGGGGGGATCGCCTACGAGCAGTACTTC. Based on the CDR3 plus reference TRBV5-5 and TRBJ2-7, the full variable domain is DAGVTQSPTHLIKTRGQQVTLRCSPISGHKSVSWYQQVLGQGPQFIFQYYEKEERGRGNFPDRFSARQFPNYSSELNVNALLLGDSALYLCASSFGGIAYEQYFGPGTRLTVT.

This chain links TRBV30 with TRBJ1-5; the D gene is possibly TRBD1 (6 bases). CDR1 and CDR2 from the germline V gene are GTSNPN and SVGIG (reference sequence). The CDR3 is made up of 13 amino acids. Trimming took 3 bases from V and 3 from J, leaving 9 bases between them. CDR3 bases: TGTGCCTGGAGGCAGGGGTTCAATCAGCCCCAGCATTTT. It translates to CAWRQGFNQPQHF.

This chain joins TRBV6-6 and TRBJ1-1; a possible D gene is TRBD1 (5 bases). CDR3 length equals 12 residues. V lost 6 bases and J 2 bases, leaving 7 bases between the germline ends. Per the germline V gene, CDR1 is MNHNY and CDR2 is SVGAGI (reference sequence). The CDR3 here is CASSDRNTEAFF. The CDR3 DNA sequence: TGTGCCAGCAGCGACAGAAACACTGAAGCTTTCTTT.

The V call is TRBV29-1, the J call TRBJ2-3; no definite D call. The V end was cut by 7 bases, the J end by 6 bases, with 11 bases between. The CDR3 has 11 residues. Germline-derived CDR1 and CDR2 are SQVTM and ANQGSEA. The DNA for the CDR3 is TGCAGCGCCACGAGTACGGATACGCAGTATTTT. This encodes CSATSTDTQYF.

The chain is built from TRBV30 and TRBJ2-5; 8 nucleotides match TRBD2. CDR3 length equals 13 residues. The junction had 8 bases not matched to a gene; V was cut back by 6 bases and J by 5 bases. Germline V lookup: CDR1 GTSNPN, CDR2 SVGIG (reference sequence). CDR3 bases: TGTGCCTGCGACGGGGGGGCTTGGGAGACCCAGTACTTC. It codes for CACDGGAWETQYF.

The rearrangement uses TRBV6-6 and TRBJ1-3, with TRBD1 matching over 9 bases. CDR3 length equals 16 residues. With V trimmed by 0 bases and J by 7 bases, 7 bases remained unmatched. Germline V CDR1 and CDR2: MNHNY, SVGAGI (reference sequence). This CDR3 reads CASSYSIDRGGNTIYF. The CDR3 coding sequence is TGTGCCAGCAGTTACTCCATAGACAGGGGGGGCAACACCATATATTTT.

The chain employs TRBV7-6 and TRBJ2-7; D gene uncertain. The CDR3 has 14 amino acids. V lost 4 bases to trimming and J lost 2 bases, with 12 bases between them. Germline loops: CDR1 SGHVS, CDR2 FNYEAQ. The CDR3 loop is CASSSLPEAYEQYF. In DNA form, the CDR3 reads TGTGCCAGCAGCTCCCTCCCAGAGGCCTACGAGCAGTACTTC.

The gene calls are TRBV19 and TRBJ2-7, with D maybe TRBD1 (7 bases). V was cut by 6 bases and J by 3 bases, with 24 bases left in between. Germline V CDR1 and CDR2: LNHDA, SQIVND (reference sequence). CDR3 length: 17 amino acids. CDR3 nucleotides: TGTGCCAGTAGCCGAGACGCGGGGACAGCCAAGATCTACGAGCAGTACTTC. It translates to CASSRDAGTAKIYEQYF.